Below, one T cell receptor beta chain is given with its context. These data originate in a study of cytomegalovirus exposure and HLA in healthy donors. PCR amplification relied on 60 Vbeta primers (plus 13 Jbeta primers). The protocol was immunoSEQ multiplex PCR, while the TCRdb copy is restricted to in-frame clones and leaves out a portion. The sample consists of approximately 150,000 clones, 80% of them appearing once. With 2 bases removed from V and 5 bases from J, the gap between germline ends came to 15 bases. Germline values: CDR1 SGHNT, CDR2 YENEEA. This CDR3 contains 15 residues. This TCR was sampled from a man aged 25 to 40 in good health and CMV-seropositive. This chain connects TRBV11-3 to TRBJ1-1; D may be TRBD1 (5 bases). The source material was PBMCs. CDR3 region: CASSLMEGRYTEAFF. The CDR3 bases are TGTGCCAGCAGCTTAATGGAGGGGAGATATACTGAAGCTTTCTTT.